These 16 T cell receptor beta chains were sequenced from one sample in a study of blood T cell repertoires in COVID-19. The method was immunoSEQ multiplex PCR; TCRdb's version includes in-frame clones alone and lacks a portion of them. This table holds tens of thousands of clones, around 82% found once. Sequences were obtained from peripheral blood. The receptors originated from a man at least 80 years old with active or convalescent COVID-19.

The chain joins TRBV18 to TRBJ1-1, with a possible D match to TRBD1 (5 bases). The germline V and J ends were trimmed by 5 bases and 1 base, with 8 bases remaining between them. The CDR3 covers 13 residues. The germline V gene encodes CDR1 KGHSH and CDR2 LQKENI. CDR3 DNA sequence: TGTGCCAGCTCAGCCGACAGGAACACTGAAGCTTTCTTT. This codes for CASSADRNTEAFF. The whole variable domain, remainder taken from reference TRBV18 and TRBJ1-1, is NAGVMQNPRHLVRRRGQEARLRCSPMKGHSHVYWYRQLPEEGLKFMVYLQKENIIDESGMPKERFSAEFPKEGPSILRIQQVVRGDSAAYFCASSADRNTEAFFGQGTRLTVV.

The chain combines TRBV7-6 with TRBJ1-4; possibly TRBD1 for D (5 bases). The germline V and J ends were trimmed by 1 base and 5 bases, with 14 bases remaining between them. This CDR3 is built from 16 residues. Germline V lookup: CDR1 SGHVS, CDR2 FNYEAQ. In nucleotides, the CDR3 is TGTGCCAGCAGCTTAGGTTCTGGGACTGGAAATGAAAAACTGTTTTTT. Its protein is CASSLGSGTGNEKLFF.

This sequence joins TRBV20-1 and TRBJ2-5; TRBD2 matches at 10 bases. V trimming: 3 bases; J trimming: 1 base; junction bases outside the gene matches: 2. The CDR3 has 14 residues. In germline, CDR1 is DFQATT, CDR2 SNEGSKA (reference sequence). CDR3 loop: CSASTSGAQETQYF. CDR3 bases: TGCAGTGCTAGTACTAGCGGGGCCCAAGAGACCCAGTACTTC.

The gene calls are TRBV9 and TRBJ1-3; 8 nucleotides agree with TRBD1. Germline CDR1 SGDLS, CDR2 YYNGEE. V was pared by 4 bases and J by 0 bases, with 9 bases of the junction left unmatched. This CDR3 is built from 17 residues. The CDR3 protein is CASSTGTGHRSGNTIYF. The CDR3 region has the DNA TGTGCCAGCAGCACGGGGACAGGCCACCGCTCTGGAAACACCATATATTTT.

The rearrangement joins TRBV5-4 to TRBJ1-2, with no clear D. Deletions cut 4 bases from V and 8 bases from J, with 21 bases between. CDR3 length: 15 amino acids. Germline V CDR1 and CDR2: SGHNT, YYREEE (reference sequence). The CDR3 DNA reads TGTGCCAGCAGCCTCGCAGACCGACTCTTAGGAGGCTACACCTTC. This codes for CASSLADRLLGGYTF.

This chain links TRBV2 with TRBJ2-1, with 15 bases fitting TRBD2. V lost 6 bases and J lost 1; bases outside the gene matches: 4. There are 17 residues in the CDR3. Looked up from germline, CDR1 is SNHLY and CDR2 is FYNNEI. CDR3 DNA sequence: TGTGCCAGCAGGATGGGGACTAGCGGGAGGTCCTACAATGAGCAGTTCTTC. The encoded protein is CASRMGTSGRSYNEQFF.

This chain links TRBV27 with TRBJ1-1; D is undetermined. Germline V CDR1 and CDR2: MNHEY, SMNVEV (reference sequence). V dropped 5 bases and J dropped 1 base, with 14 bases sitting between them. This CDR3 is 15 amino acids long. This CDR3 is CASSTYSAPNTEAFF. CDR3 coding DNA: TGTGCCAGCAGTACCTACAGTGCCCCGAACACTGAAGCTTTCTTT.

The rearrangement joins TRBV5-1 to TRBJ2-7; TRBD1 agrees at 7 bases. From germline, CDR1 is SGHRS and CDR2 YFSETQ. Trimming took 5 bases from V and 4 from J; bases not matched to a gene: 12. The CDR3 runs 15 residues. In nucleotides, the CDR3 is TGCGCCAGCAGTTTCACCCGACAGGGTCGGTACGAGCAGTACTTC. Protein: CASSFTRQGRYEQYF.

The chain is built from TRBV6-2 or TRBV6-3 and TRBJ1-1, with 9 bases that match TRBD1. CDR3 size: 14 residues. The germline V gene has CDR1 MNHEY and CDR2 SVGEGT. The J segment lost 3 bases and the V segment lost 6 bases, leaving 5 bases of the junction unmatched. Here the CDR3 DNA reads TGTGCCAGCAGCAAGGACAGGGGCTACACTGAAGCTTTCTTT. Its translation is CASSKDRGYTEAFF.

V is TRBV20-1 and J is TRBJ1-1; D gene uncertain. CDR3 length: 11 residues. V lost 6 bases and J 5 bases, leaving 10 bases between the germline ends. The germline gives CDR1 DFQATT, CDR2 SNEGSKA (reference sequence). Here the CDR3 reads CSALVFTEAFF. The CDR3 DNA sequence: TGCAGTGCCCTCGTCTTTACTGAAGCTTTCTTT.

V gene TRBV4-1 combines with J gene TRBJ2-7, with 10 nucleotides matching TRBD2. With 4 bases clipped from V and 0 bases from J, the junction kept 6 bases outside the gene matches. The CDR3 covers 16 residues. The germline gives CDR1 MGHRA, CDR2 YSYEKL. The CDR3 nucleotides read TGCGCCAGCAGCCCCTCGAGGACTAGCGGCTCCTACGAGCAGTACTTC. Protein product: CASSPSRTSGSYEQYF.

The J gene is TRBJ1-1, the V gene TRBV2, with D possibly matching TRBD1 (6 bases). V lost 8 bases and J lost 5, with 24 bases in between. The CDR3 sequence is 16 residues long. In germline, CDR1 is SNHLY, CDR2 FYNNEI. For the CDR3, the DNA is TGTGCCAGCCGTTTTCAGGTGGGTCAGGGGTCGACTGAAGCTTTCTTT. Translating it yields CASRFQVGQGSTEAFF.

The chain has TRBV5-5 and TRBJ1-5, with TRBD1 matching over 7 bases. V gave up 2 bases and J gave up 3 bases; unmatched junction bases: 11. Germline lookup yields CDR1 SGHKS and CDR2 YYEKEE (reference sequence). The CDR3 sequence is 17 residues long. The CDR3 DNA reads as TGTGCCAGCAGCTTCCAGCCGACAGGGCGAGACAATCAGCCCCAGCATTTT. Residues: CASSFQPTGRDNQPQHF.

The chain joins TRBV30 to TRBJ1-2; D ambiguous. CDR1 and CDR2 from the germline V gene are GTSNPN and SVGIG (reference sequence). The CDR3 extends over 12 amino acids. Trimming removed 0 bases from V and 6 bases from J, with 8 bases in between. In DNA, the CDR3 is TGTGCCTGGAGTGTGGTGGGCAATGGCTACACCTTC. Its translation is CAWSVVGNGYTF.

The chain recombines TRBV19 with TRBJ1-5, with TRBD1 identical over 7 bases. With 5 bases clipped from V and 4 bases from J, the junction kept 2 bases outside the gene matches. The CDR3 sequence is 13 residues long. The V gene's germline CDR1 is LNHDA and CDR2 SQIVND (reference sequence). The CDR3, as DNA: TGTGCCAGTAGTTCGGACAGGAATCAGCCCCAGCATTTT. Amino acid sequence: CASSSDRNQPQHF.

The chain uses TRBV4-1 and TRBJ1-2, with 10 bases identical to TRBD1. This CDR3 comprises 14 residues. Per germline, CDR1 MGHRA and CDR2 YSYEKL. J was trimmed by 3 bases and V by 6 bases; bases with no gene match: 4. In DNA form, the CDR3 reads TGCGCCAGCAGGAGACAGGGGGCTGACTATGGCTACACCTTC. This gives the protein CASRRQGADYGYTF.